This T cell receptor beta chain was sequenced in a study of CXCR3-negative and CXCR3-positive naive CD8 T cells. Overall study findings and caveats: Naive cells positive for CXCR3 carried more hydrophobic TRB CDR3s than CXCR3-negative ones. Partially decreased CXCR3 expression was recorded after cryopreservation, and fresh PBMCs were used in most assays. Naive CXCR3-negative and CXCR3-positive cells had similar TRBV-TRBJ usage; memory differed. In both naive subsets diversity was comparably high, whereas memory CD8+ cells showed much lower diversity.

In germline, CDR1 is SQVTM, CDR2 ANQGSEA. This CDR3 region has 11 residues. As to this clonotype: Its specificity is not known.

Libraries of TRB cDNA were made by 5' RACE and carried UMIs. TCRdb re-called the 5' RACE reads and gives one entry per CDR3 protein, without DNA. This sample's clone table lists approximately 140,000 distinct CDR3 sequences. CD45RO-CCR7+CD27+CD95- marked naive CD8+ T cells. This sequence joins TRBV29-1 and TRBJ1-1. The source is a human donor in good health. Some clones in this sample may be carry-over from other donors' samples. Material: naive CXCR3+ CD8+ T cells from blood. Subset defined: CD45RO-CCR7+CD27+CD95- naive CD8+ T cells expressing CXCR3 (TNR3+). The chain's CDR3 is CSVAGDTEAFF.